This TCR beta chain came from a study of cytomegalovirus exposure and HLA in healthy donors. Notes on the study in general: Roughly even sequencing depth across donors was the assumption behind the presence/absence analyses.

The CDR3 is made up of 15 amino acids. The germline V gene encodes CDR1 SGHDT and CDR2 YYEEEE. With 0 bases removed from V and 7 bases from J, the gap between germline ends came to 11 bases. This clone was seen a few times. Antigen unknown. 13 Jbeta primers and 60 Vbeta primers were used for the PCR. This table comes from immunoSEQ multiplex PCR, and its TCRdb copy is limited to in-frame clones, with some not included. The sample carries 150,000 to 180,000 clones, 65% to 75% recorded once. The chain joins TRBV5-6 to TRBJ1-6; TRBD1 might be the D (6 bases). The sample taken for sequencing was PBMCs. This TCR was recovered from a man in his thirties or forties in good health and CMV-seronegative. The CDR3 loop reads CASSLVQGMNSPLHF. CDR3 nucleotide sequence: TGTGCCAGCAGCTTGGTACAGGGAATGAATTCACCCCTCCACTTT. The full variable domain, rest sourced from reference TRBV5-6 and TRBJ1-6, is DAGVTQSPTHLIKTRGQQVTLRCSPKSGHDTVSWYQQALGQGPQFIFQYYEEEERQRGNFPDRFSGHQFPNYSSELNVNALLLGDSALYLCASSLVQGMNSPLHFGNGTRLTVT.